This T cell receptor beta chain was sequenced during a study of blood T cell repertoires in COVID-19. Across the whole study: Sites across the United States, Italy and Spain contributed samples from acute and convalescent COVID-19.

In germline, CDR1 is LNHDA, CDR2 SQIVND (reference sequence). The V segment lost 1 base and the J segment 0 bases; nucleotides outside the gene matches: 5. There are 16 residues in the CDR3. Assay: immunoSEQ multiplex PCR; the TCRdb copy retains only in-frame clones and omits some. In the table there are some 300,000 clones, 85% to 90% of which are singletons. This chain connects TRBV19 to TRBJ1-1; 7 nucleotides match TRBD1. The TCR sequence derives from a woman aged 55 to 70 in a cohort exposed to, infected with or recovered from COVID-19 (not recorded which). The sequencing input was PBMCs or T cells enriched from blood (not recorded which). CDR3 in amino acids: CASSIVGQIMNTEAFF. CDR3 DNA: TGTGCCAGTAGTATAGTGGGACAGATCATGAACACTGAAGCTTTCTTT. The full variable domain, its missing parts supplied by reference TRBV19 and TRBJ1-1, is DGGITQSPKYLFRKEGQNVTLSCEQNLNHDAMYWYRQDPGQGLRLIYYSQIVNDFQKGDIAEGYSVSREKKESFPLTVTSAQKNPTAFYLCASSIVGQIMNTEAFFGQGTRLTVV.